This entry lists 17 T cell receptor beta chains sequenced from one sample in a study of blood T cell repertoires in COVID-19. The method was immunoSEQ multiplex PCR; TCRdb's version includes in-frame clones alone and lacks a portion of them. The top ten hold under 2.5% of the sample, which has around 180,000 clones, approximately 92% seen once. Sequences were obtained from PBMCs or T cells enriched from blood (not recorded which). The receptor source for this set is a woman aged 40-49 years with acute COVID-19.

The chain couples TRBV10-2 to TRBJ1-5; no firm D call. Germline V CDR1 and CDR2: WSHSY, SAAADI. The CDR3 is 15 amino acids. V was clipped by 2 bases and J by 7 bases, with 15 bases between them. The CDR3 loop is CASSEIGVQGQPQHF. The DNA for the CDR3 is TGCGCCAGCAGTGAGATAGGAGTCCAAGGACAGCCCCAGCATTTT.

This chain joins TRBV30 and TRBJ1-2; 7 bases fit TRBD1. The trim removed 8 bases at V and 4 bases at J, leaving 13 bases unmatched. This CDR3 contains 14 residues. Germline values: CDR1 GTSNPN, CDR2 SVGIG (reference sequence). The CDR3 bases are TGTGCCAGTAAGAACAGGGGCGCAGTCTATGGCTACACCTTC. This sequence encodes CASKNRGAVYGYTF.

V gene TRBV3-1 (or the pseudogene TRBV3-2) combines with J gene TRBJ1-6, with D possibly being TRBD1 (6 bases). CDR1 is LGHDT, CDR2 YNNKEL, per germline (reference sequence). V gave up 3 bases and J gave up 7 bases, with 13 bases separating them. The CDR3 consists of 15 residues. This chain's CDR3 is CASSHGTGSNSPLHF. The CDR3 DNA follows: TGTGCCAGCAGCCACGGTACAGGGTCGAATTCACCCCTCCACTTT.

A single count supports this clone. This chain uses TRBV11-2 with TRBJ2-1; 9 bases agree with TRBD1. Germline values: CDR1 SGHAT, CDR2 FQNNGV. CDR3 length equals 15 residues. Trimming took 5 bases from V and 4 from J; bases not matched to a gene: 6. CDR3: CASSVGQGPYNEQFF. The CDR3 DNA is TGTGCCAGCAGCGTGGGACAGGGTCCATACAATGAGCAGTTCTTC.

This clone was detected only once. The chain joins TRBV19 to TRBJ2-3, with D perhaps matching TRBD1 (5 bases). Germline V CDR1 and CDR2: LNHDA, SQIVND (reference sequence). Trimming pared 3 bases from V and 1 base from J, leaving 20 bases between. CDR3 length: 18 amino acids. In DNA form, the CDR3 reads TGTGCCAGTAGTATTTGGGGTGGGGCCCGGTCCCGCACAGATACGCAGTATTTT. Protein product: CASSIWGGARSRTDTQYF. The full variable domain, completed using reference TRBV19 and TRBJ2-3, is DGGITQSPKYLFRKEGQNVTLSCEQNLNHDAMYWYRQDPGQGLRLIYYSQIVNDFQKGDIAEGYSVSREKKESFPLTVTSAQKNPTAFYLCASSIWGGARSRTDTQYFGPGTRLTVL.

The V and J genes are TRBV5-5 and TRBJ1-5, with no clear D. Trimming removed 0 bases from V and 3 bases from J, with 4 bases in between. Germline V CDR1 and CDR2: SGHKS, YYEKEE (reference sequence). The CDR3 consists of 13 residues. CDR3 nucleotides: TGTGCCAGCAGCTTGGGGCCCAATCAGCCCCAGCATTTT. Its translation is CASSLGPNQPQHF.

This chain connects TRBV9 to TRBJ2-2, with D tentatively TRBD2 (6 bases). V lost 2 bases and J 2 bases, leaving 10 bases between the germline ends. This CDR3 is 15 amino acids long. The V gene's germline CDR1 is SGDLS and CDR2 YYNGEE. Here the CDR3 reads CASSVGSSNTGELFF. The CDR3 nucleotides are TGTGCCAGCAGCGTCGGGAGTAGCAACACCGGGGAGCTGTTTTTT. The full variable domain, completed using reference TRBV9 and TRBJ2-2, is DSGVTQTPKHLITATGQRVTLRCSPRSGDLSVYWYQQSLDQGLQFLIQYYNGEERAKGNILERFSAQQFPDLHSELNLSSLELGDSALYFCASSVGSSNTGELFFGEGSRLTVL.

The V gene is TRBV5-8, the J gene TRBJ2-7, with 7 nucleotides matching TRBD2. V shed 6 bases, J shed 6 bases, and the junction held 6 bases outside the gene matches. Germline V gene sequence: CDR1 SGHTS, CDR2 YDEGEE. The CDR3 extends over 12 amino acids. The CDR3 is CASTLGGIEQYF. In DNA form, the CDR3 reads TGTGCCAGCACCCTGGGAGGGATCGAGCAGTACTTC. The full variable domain, with the rest looked up from reference TRBV5-8 and TRBJ2-7, is EAGVTQSPTHLIKTRGQQATLRCSPISGHTSVYWYQQALGLGLQFLLWYDEGEERNRGNFPPRFSGRQFPNYSSELNVNALELEDSALYLCASTLGGIEQYFGPGTRLTVT.

The chain joins TRBV2 to TRBJ1-5, with D tentatively TRBD1 (5 bases). CDR1 and CDR2 (germline): SNHLY, FYNNEI. V lost 2 bases, J lost 4 bases, and 9 bases lay in between. The CDR3 has 14 amino acids. Here the CDR3 DNA reads TGTGCCAGCAGTGAATTCAGGGCAAATCAGCCCCAGCATTTT. Amino acid sequence: CASSEFRANQPQHF.

The rearrangement links TRBV27 to TRBJ2-5; D is perhaps TRBD2 (5 bases). This CDR3 is built from 14 residues. With 0 bases removed from V and 5 bases from J, the gap between germline ends came to 10 bases. In germline, CDR1 is MNHEY, CDR2 SMNVEV (reference sequence). The DNA of the CDR3 is TGTGCCAGCAGTTTATCTCCAGGAGGCGAGACCCAGTACTTC. Residues: CASSLSPGGETQYF.

V gene TRBV28 combines with J gene TRBJ2-5, with 9 bases lining up with TRBD2. Trimming took 4 bases from V and 5 from J; bases not matched to a gene: 5. This CDR3 contains 14 residues. CDR1 is MDHEN and CDR2 is SYDVKM in the germline V gene. The CDR3 nucleotides are TGTGCCAGCAGTTGGGGCGGGGGGGGCGAGACCCAGTACTTC. This translates into CASSWGGGGETQYF. The whole variable domain, filled in from reference TRBV28 and TRBJ2-5, reads DVKVTQSSRYLVKRTGEKVFLECVQDMDHENMFWYRQDPGLGLRLIYFSYDVKMKEKGDIPEGYSVSREKKERFSLILESASTNQTSMYLCASSWGGGGETQYFGPGTRLLVL.

This chain uses TRBV4-1 with TRBJ1-5, with D tentatively TRBD1 (5 bases). CDR3 size: 15 residues. CDR1 and CDR2 (germline): MGHRA, YSYEKL. The V end was cut by 1 base, the J end by 7 bases, with 14 bases between. CDR3 coding DNA: TGCGCCAGCAGCCAAGGGTGGGGGGAAACGCAGCCCCAGCATTTT. Protein product: CASSQGWGETQPQHF.

The CDR3 reads CASSFVQGASDLYGYTF. The CDR3 DNA reads TGTGCCAGCAGCTTCGTACAGGGGGCCTCAGACCTTTATGGCTACACCTTC. The chain carries TRBV7-9 and TRBJ1-2; 9 positions agree with TRBD1. The V gene end was trimmed by 3 bases and the J gene end by 5 bases; junction bases not matched to a gene: 13. Germline assignment: CDR1 SEHNR and CDR2 FQNEAQ (reference sequence). CDR3 length: 17 amino acids.

This sequence joins TRBV7-9 and TRBJ1-1; D unclear. The CDR3 consists of 13 residues. Germline CDR1 is SEHNR and CDR2 is FQNEAQ (reference sequence). The V end was cut by 1 base, the J end by 3 bases, with 6 bases between. CDR3 sequence reads: CASSLEQHTEAFF. In DNA form, the CDR3 reads TGTGCCAGCAGCTTAGAACAGCACACTGAAGCTTTCTTT.

The V call is TRBV28, the J call TRBJ2-1, with 8 bases identical to TRBD1. This CDR3 contains 15 residues. V dropped 8 bases and J dropped 4; count of bases not matched to a gene: 10. From germline, CDR1 is MDHEN and CDR2 SYDVKM. The CDR3 region has the DNA TGTGCCAGCGGGGACAGGCCTGGACCTTACAATGAGCAGTTCTTC. This gives the protein CASGDRPGPYNEQFF.

CDR3 protein: CASSIGANEKLFF. Here the CDR3 DNA reads TGCGCCAGCAGCATTGGTGCGAATGAAAAACTGTTTTTT. The V call is TRBV5-1, the J call TRBJ1-4; D unresolved. Between the trimmed V and J ends, which lost 4 bases and 5 bases, there was a span of 9 bases. There are 13 residues in the CDR3. CDR1 and CDR2 from the germline V gene are SGHRS and YFSETQ.

The chain links TRBV7-9 to TRBJ2-2; D remains ambiguous. This CDR3 has 12 amino acids. Trimming shortened V by 5 bases and J by 9 bases, and 10 bases separated the two germline ends. Germline V gene lookup returns CDR1 SEHNR and CDR2 FQNEAQ (reference sequence). The DNA for the CDR3 is TGTGCCAGCAGCCATCGTAGCAGGGAGCTGTTTTTT. This sequence encodes CASSHRSRELFF.